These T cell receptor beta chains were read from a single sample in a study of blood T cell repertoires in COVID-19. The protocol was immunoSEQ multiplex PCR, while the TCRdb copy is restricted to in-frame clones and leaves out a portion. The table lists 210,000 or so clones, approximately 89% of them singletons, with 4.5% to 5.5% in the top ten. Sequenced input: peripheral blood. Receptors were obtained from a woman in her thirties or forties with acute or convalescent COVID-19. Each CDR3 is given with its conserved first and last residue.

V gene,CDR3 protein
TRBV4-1,CASSHGRPDTQYF
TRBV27,CASSLGDRGVAGTEAFF
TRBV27,CASSLLGGTAYLYQETQYF
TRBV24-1,CATRGDREGLNEKLFF
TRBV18,CASSPVRGTEAFF
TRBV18,CASSPARGRNTEAFF
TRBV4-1,CASSHTQGAKQPQHF
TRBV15,CATSSGGSSRAGYTF
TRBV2,CASAQTGGGEKLFF
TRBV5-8,CASSLDRDIEAFF
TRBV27,CASSPIDSAFYTF